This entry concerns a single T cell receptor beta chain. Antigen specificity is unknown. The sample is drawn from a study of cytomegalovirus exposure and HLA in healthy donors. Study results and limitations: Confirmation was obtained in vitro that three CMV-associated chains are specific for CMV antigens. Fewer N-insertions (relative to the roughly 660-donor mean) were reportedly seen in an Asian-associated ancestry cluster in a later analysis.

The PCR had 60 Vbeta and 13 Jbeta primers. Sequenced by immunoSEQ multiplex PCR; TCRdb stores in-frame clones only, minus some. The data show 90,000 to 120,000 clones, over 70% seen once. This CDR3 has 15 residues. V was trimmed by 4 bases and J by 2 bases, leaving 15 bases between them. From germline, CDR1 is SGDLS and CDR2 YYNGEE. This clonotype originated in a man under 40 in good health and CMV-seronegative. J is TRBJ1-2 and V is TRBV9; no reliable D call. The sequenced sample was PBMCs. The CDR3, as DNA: TGTGCCAGCAGCCCTTCTATCAGGTACAACTATGGCTACACCTTC. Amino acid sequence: CASSPSIRYNYGYTF.